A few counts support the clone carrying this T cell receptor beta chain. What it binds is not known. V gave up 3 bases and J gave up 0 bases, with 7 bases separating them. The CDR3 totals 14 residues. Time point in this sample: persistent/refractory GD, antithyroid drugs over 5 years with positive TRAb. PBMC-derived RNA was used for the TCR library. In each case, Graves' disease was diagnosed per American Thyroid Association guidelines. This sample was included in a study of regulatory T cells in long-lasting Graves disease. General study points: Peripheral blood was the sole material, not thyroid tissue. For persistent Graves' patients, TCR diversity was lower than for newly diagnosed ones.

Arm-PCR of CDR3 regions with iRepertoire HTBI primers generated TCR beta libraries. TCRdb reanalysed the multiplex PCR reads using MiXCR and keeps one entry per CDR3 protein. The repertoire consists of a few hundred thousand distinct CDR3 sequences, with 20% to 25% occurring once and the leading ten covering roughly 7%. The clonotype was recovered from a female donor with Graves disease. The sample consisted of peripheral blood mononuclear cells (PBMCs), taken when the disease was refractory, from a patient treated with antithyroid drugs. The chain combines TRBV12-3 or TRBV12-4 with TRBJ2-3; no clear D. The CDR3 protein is CASSFLFSTDTQYF. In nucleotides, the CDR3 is TGTGCCAGCAGTTTCCTCTTTAGCACAGATACGCAGTATTTT.